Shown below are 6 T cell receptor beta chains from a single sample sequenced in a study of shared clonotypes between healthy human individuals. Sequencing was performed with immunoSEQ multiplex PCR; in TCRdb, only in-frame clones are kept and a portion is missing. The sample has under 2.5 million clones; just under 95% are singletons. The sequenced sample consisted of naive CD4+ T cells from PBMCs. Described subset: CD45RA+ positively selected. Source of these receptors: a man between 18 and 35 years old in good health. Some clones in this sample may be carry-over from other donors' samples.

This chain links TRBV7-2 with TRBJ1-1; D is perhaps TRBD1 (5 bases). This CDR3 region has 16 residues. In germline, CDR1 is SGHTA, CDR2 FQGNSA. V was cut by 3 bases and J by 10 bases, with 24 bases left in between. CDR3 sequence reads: CASSLDPSDWERGAFF. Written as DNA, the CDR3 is TGTGCCAGCAGCTTGGACCCTTCGGACTGGGAGAGGGGAGCTTTCTTT.

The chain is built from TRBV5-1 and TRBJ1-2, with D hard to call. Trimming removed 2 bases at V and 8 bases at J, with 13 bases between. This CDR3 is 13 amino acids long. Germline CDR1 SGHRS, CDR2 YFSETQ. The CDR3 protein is CASSFSGNEGYTF. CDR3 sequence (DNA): TGCGCCAGCAGCTTTTCGGGGAATGAGGGCTACACCTTC.

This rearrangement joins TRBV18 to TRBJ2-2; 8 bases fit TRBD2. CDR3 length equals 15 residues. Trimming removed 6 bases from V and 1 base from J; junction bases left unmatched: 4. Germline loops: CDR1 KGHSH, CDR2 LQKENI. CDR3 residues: CASSGSGRNTGELFF. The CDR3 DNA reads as TGTGCCAGCTCCGGGAGCGGGAGGAACACCGGGGAGCTGTTTTTT.

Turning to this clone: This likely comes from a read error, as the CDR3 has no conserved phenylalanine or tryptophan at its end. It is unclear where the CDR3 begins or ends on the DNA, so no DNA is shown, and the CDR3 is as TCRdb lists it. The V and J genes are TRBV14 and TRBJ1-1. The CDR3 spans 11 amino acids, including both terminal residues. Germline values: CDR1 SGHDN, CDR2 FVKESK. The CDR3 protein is CASSQALAVLM.

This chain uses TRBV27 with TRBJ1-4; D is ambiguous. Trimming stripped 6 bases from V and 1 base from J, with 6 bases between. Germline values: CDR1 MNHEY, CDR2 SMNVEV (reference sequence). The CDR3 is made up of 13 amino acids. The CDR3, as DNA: TGTGCCAGCAGCCTCCAAACTAATGAAAAACTGTTTTTT. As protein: CASSLQTNEKLFF.

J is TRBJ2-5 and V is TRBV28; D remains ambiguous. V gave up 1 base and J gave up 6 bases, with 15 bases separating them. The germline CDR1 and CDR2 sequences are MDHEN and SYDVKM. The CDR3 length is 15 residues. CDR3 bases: TGTGCCAGCAGTTTATACTCCTGGGGATTGCAGACCCAGTACTTC. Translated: CASSLYSWGLQTQYF.